Following are 26 T cell receptor beta chains from one sample sequenced in a study of blood T cells in healthy people across ages. Then a second PCR, running about 6 to 11 cycles, was carried out with a sample-barcoded 5' primer and a J-beta primer mix. Using its own MiXCR run on the 5' RACE reads, TCRdb lists one record per CDR3 protein. The table includes over 1,500,000 distinct CDR3 sequences, 49% detected once. Sequencing was carried out using blood. The receptors come from a woman aged 40 to 50 in good health.

J is TRBJ1-1 and V is TRBV7-8; TRBD1 is a possible D gene (6 bases). The CDR3 consists of 15 residues. Trimming took 1 base from V and 6 from J, leaving 15 bases between them. Germline V gene data show CDR1 as SGHVS and CDR2 as FQNEAQ. In DNA, the CDR3 is TGTGCCAGCAGCTTAGGGGGGGCGGAAGGACCTGAAGCTTTCTTT. Translating it yields CASSLGGAEGPEAFF.

This clonotype was seen only a few times. V gene TRBV11-1 combines with J gene TRBJ2-1, with D tentatively TRBD2 (6 bases). Germline loops: CDR1 SGHAT, CDR2 FQDESV (reference sequence). Deletions cut 9 bases from V and 0 bases from J, with 15 bases between. The CDR3 is 15 residues long. DNA for the CDR3: TGTGCCAGTCGGAGGGACCCGAGCTCCTACAATGAGCAGTTCTTC. Its translation: CASRRDPSSYNEQFF.

The chain recombines TRBV2 with TRBJ2-3; D gene ambiguous. The CDR3 is made up of 13 amino acids. Germline CDR1 is SNHLY and CDR2 is FYNNEI. Trimming removed 6 bases at V and 0 bases at J, with 7 bases between. Here the CDR3 DNA reads TGTGCCAGCAGGAGGATTAGCACAGATACGCAGTATTTT. Protein: CASRRISTDTQYF.

J is TRBJ2-5 and V is TRBV20-1; 7 positions agree with TRBD2. V was pared by 5 bases and J by 4 bases, with 13 bases of the junction left unmatched. CDR3 length: 15 amino acids. Germline CDR1 and CDR2: DFQATT and SNEGSKA (reference sequence). CDR3: CSASSNGGRGETQYF. The DNA of the CDR3 is TGCAGTGCTTCATCTAACGGGGGGAGGGGAGAGACCCAGTACTTC.

The chain links TRBV20-1 to TRBJ1-6; D is uncertain. V dropped 3 bases and J dropped 0 bases, with 9 bases sitting between them. Per germline, CDR1 DFQATT and CDR2 SNEGSKA (reference sequence). The CDR3 extends over 15 amino acids. CDR3 protein: CSARIQSSYNSPLHF. The DNA for the CDR3 is TGCAGTGCTAGGATCCAAAGCTCCTATAATTCACCCCTCCACTTT.

The chain combines TRBV25-1 with TRBJ2-3, with 11 bases aligning to TRBD2. Germline values: CDR1 MGHDK, CDR2 SYGVNS. With V trimmed by 5 bases and J by 0 bases, 10 bases remained unmatched. The CDR3 sequence is 18 residues long. Written as DNA, the CDR3 is TGTGCCAGCAGTCCAGACAAAATAGCGGGGGGGAGCACAGATACGCAGTATTTT. Amino acid sequence: CASSPDKIAGGSTDTQYF.

Regarding this clonotype: A read error may produce the germline difference seen at one junction end. This sequence joins TRBV28 and TRBJ1-2; D is perhaps TRBD1 (5 bases). There are 15 residues in the CDR3. Germline values: CDR1 MDHEN, CDR2 SYDVKM. The CDR3 spells CASSFLRGANYGHTF. DNA for the CDR3: TGTGCCAGCAGTTTCCTCCGGGGCGCAAACTATGGCCACACCTTC.

The rearrangement uses TRBV7-2 and TRBJ2-1; 9 bases line up with TRBD2. V was pared by 4 bases and J by 3 bases, with 10 bases of the junction left unmatched. The germline gives CDR1 SGHTA, CDR2 FQGNSA. This CDR3 comprises 17 residues. The DNA for the CDR3 is TGTGCCAGCAGCTCCCTCAGTGATAGCGGGGGCTACAATGAGCAGTTCTTC. This codes for CASSSLSDSGGYNEQFF.

This clonotype has a handful of counts. This chain joins TRBV7-2 and TRBJ2-5; 8 positions match TRBD2. This CDR3 has 15 amino acids. The V gene's germline CDR1 is SGHTA and CDR2 FQGNSA. The trim removed 6 bases at V and 6 bases at J, leaving 12 bases unmatched. The CDR3 spells CASRRSAGGYQTQYF. DNA for the CDR3: TGTGCCAGCAGGCGATCGGCGGGGGGCTATCAGACCCAGTACTTC. The whole variable domain, remainder taken from reference TRBV7-2 and TRBJ2-5, is GAGVSQSPSNKVTEKGKDVELRCDPISGHTALYWYRQSLGQGLEFLIYFQGNSAPDKSGLPSDRFSAERTGGSVSTLTIQRTQQEDSAVYLCASRRSAGGYQTQYFGPGTRLLVL.

This clonotype has just a few counts. The chain joins TRBV6-2 or TRBV6-3 to TRBJ2-1; D is perhaps TRBD2 (5 bases). Per the germline V gene, CDR1 is MNHEY and CDR2 is SVGEGT. The CDR3 extends over 14 amino acids. Trimming pared 5 bases from V and 0 bases from J, leaving 8 bases between. CDR3 amino acids: CASSRRHSYNEQFF. The DNA for the CDR3 is TGTGCCAGCAGTCGGAGGCACTCCTACAATGAGCAGTTCTTC.

Notes on this clonotype: The junction departs from germline at one end; a sequencing error may be responsible. V and J are TRBV28 and TRBJ2-6; D is perhaps TRBD1 (5 bases). Germline CDR1 MDHEN, CDR2 SYDVKM. The CDR3 is 15 amino acids. CDR3: CASRAGSSGATVLTF. DNA of the CDR3: TGTGCCAGCAGGGCCGGTAGCTCTGGGGCCACCGTCCTGACTTTC.

The chain couples TRBV7-9 to TRBJ2-7, with 8 bases matching TRBD1. With the DNA end fitting TRBJ2-5 better, the J assignment may be wrong. The CDR3 is made up of 16 amino acids. Germline-derived CDR1 and CDR2 are SEHNR and FQNEAQ (reference sequence). The CDR3 DNA sequence: TGTGCCAGCAGCTTAATTGGAACAGGGGGGATGGAGACCCAGTACTTC. Translation: CASSLIGTGGMETQYF.

This clonotype was counted between two and nine times. The CDR3 reads CSVGWRFAKNIQYF. The CDR3 nucleotides read TGCAGCGTTGGGTGGAGGTTCGCCAAAAACATTCAGTACTTC. This chain links TRBV29-1 with TRBJ2-4; tentatively, D is TRBD2 (5 bases). The CDR3 extends over 14 amino acids. V lost 4 bases and J lost 1, with 11 bases in between. In germline, CDR1 is SQVTM, CDR2 ANQGSEA.

The chain has TRBV20-1 and TRBJ2-1; 7 bases agree with TRBD2. The CDR3 runs to 15 residues. Trimming at V came to 4 bases and at J to 2 bases, leaving 8 bases not matched to a gene. From germline, CDR1 is DFQATT and CDR2 SNEGSKA (reference sequence). The CDR3 region is CSAISGRSTYNEQFF. The CDR3 nucleotides read TGCAGTGCTATTAGCGGGCGTTCTACCTACAATGAGCAGTTCTTC.

V gene TRBV10-3 combines with J gene TRBJ2-3; a possible D gene is TRBD2 (5 bases). V was cut by 5 bases and J by 6 bases, with 12 bases left in between. The length of the CDR3 is 13 residues. Germline V CDR1 and CDR2: ENHRY, SYGVKD. Here the CDR3 DNA reads TGTGCCATCAGTTTTGCTAGCTCCGATACGCAGTATTTT. The encoded protein is CAISFASSDTQYF.

This clonotype was seen a few times. The chain combines TRBV11-1 with TRBJ2-1, with a weak D call TRBD2 (6 bases). The CDR3 covers 16 residues. The V end was cut by 3 bases, the J end by 10 bases, with 22 bases between. CDR1 SGHAT and CDR2 FQDESV come from the germline V gene (reference sequence). The CDR3 loop reads CASSFSRDGLSGEQFF. The CDR3, as DNA: TGTGCCAGCAGCTTCTCTCGGGACGGCCTAAGCGGGGAGCAGTTCTTC.

This clonotype came up a few times. This chain connects TRBV20-1 to TRBJ2-3; D is perhaps TRBD2 (5 bases). CDR3 length: 12 amino acids. The ends were cut back, 3 bases at V and 8 bases at J, with 12 bases in the middle. Germline V gene sequence: CDR1 DFQATT, CDR2 SNEGSKA (reference sequence). The CDR3 region has the DNA TGCAGTGCTAGCCGGGGAATTGGTACGCAGTATTTT. Translated, it gives CSASRGIGTQYF.

This clonotype appeared a few times. This chain uses TRBV7-2 with TRBJ1-2; D possibly corresponds to TRBD1 (5 bases). CDR1 and CDR2 (germline): SGHTA, FQGNSA. The CDR3 covers 14 residues. The V gene lost 0 bases and the J gene lost 5 bases, with 10 bases spanning the gap. For the CDR3, the DNA is TGTGCCAGCAGCTTAGCTAGGCAGGGATATGGCTACACCTTC. Translating it yields CASSLARQGYGYTF.

The genes are TRBV4-1 and TRBJ1-5; D call uncertain. Trimming left V 2 bases short and J 2 bases short, with 10 bases between. Germline assignment: CDR1 MGHRA and CDR2 YSYEKL. This CDR3 comprises 15 residues. For the CDR3, the DNA is TGCGCCAGCAGCCAAAGATACGGGGGCAATCAGCCCCAGCATTTT. It yields the protein CASSQRYGGNQPQHF.

J is TRBJ1-2 and V is TRBV9; D unresolved. The CDR3 totals 14 residues. CDR1 and CDR2 (germline): SGDLS, YYNGEE. V was clipped by 0 bases and J by 0 bases, with 6 bases between them. CDR3 region: CASSVVTANYGYTF. In nucleotides, the CDR3 is TGTGCCAGCAGCGTAGTTACAGCTAACTATGGCTACACCTTC.

The chain employs TRBV4-1 and TRBJ1-2; 7 nucleotides align to TRBD1. The CDR3 sequence is 15 residues long. CDR1 is MGHRA, CDR2 YSYEKL, per germline. V lost 4 bases to trimming and J lost 4 bases; unmatched junction nucleotides: 9. In DNA form, the CDR3 reads TGCGCCAGCAGCCCGGCAGAGGGGGCTGGCTATGGCTACACCTTC. Protein: CASSPAEGAGYGYTF.

The table lists this clonotype with a few counts. The chain combines TRBV15 with TRBJ2-5; D is perhaps TRBD1 (6 bases). The V and J ends lost 1 base and 5 bases respectively, with 14 bases between them. Looked up from germline, CDR1 is LNHNV and CDR2 is YYDKDF (reference sequence). The CDR3 totals 15 residues. The CDR3 sequence is CATSRAPGRGETQYF. CDR3 DNA sequence: TGTGCCACCAGCAGAGCTCCCGGCAGGGGCGAGACCCAGTACTTC.

The gene calls are TRBV20-1 and TRBJ2-2; TRBD1 or TRBD2 may be the D gene (5 bases each). V was pared by 2 bases and J by 0 bases, with 10 bases between. From germline, CDR1 is DFQATT and CDR2 SNEGSKA (reference sequence). CDR3 size: 15 residues. This CDR3 reads CSARTEGSNTGELFF. The CDR3 bases are TGCAGTGCTAGAACCGAGGGGTCGAACACCGGGGAGCTGTTTTTT.

Details on this clonotype: At one boundary the junction diverges from the germline segment, which might be a read error. This chain links TRBV3-1 with TRBJ2-3; 7 bases line up with TRBD2. This CDR3 has 15 amino acids. Germline CDR1 is LGHDT and CDR2 is YNNKEL (reference sequence). As DNA, the CDR3 is TGTGCCAGCATCCAAGCGGGGTCGCCCACAGATACGCAGTATTTT. Protein product: CASIQAGSPTDTQYF.

The rearrangement uses TRBV4-3 and TRBJ2-4; D tentatively fits TRBD1 or TRBD2 (5 bases each). This CDR3 comprises 21 residues. CDR1 and CDR2 (germline): LGHNA, YSLEER. V was trimmed by 4 bases and J by 1 base, leaving 29 bases between them. The CDR3 sequence: CASSPRGLRDAIPGAKNIQYF. The CDR3, as DNA: TGCGCCAGCAGCCCCCGCGGCCTCCGGGACGCGATCCCGGGGGCCAAAAACATTCAGTACTTC.

V usage is TRBV27 and J usage is TRBJ2-3; the match to TRBD2 covers 8 bases. CDR3 length: 15 amino acids. The junction had 9 bases not matched to a gene; V was cut back by 5 bases and J by 5 bases. The germline CDR1 and CDR2 sequences are MNHEY and SMNVEV (reference sequence). CDR3 DNA: TGTGCCAGCAGTCCCTCCAGCGGGGGAAAAGATACGCAGTATTTT. Protein sequence: CASSPSSGGKDTQYF.